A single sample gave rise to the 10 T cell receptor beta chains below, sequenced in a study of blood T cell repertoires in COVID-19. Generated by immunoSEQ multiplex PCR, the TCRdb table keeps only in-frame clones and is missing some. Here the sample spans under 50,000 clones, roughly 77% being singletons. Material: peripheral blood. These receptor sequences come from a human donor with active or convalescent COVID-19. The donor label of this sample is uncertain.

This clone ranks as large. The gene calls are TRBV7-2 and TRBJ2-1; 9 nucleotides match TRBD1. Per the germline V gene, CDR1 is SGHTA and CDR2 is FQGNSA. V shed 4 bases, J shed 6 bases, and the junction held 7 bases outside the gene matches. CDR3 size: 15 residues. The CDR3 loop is CASSWGQGVLNEQFF. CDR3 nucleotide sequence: TGTGCCAGCAGCTGGGGACAGGGAGTTCTCAATGAGCAGTTCTTC.

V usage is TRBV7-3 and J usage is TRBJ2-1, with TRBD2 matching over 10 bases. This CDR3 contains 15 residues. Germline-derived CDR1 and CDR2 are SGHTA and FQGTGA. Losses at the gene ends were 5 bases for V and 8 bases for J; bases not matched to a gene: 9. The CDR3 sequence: CASSLIGLAGDEQFF. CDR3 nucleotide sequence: TGTGCCAGCAGCCTAATTGGGCTAGCGGGAGATGAGCAGTTCTTC.

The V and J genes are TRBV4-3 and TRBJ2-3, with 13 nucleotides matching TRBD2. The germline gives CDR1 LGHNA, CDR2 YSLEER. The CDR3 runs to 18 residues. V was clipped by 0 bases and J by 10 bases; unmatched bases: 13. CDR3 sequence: CASSQDQKGTSGNYAQYF. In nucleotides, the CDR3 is TGCGCCAGCAGCCAAGATCAAAAAGGGACTAGCGGGAACTACGCGCAGTATTTT.

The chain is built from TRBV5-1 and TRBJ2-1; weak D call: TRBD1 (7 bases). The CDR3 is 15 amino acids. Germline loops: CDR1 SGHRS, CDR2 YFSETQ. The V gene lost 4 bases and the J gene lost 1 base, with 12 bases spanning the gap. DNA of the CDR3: TGCGCCAGCAGCCTGCAGGGGGGATCCTACAATGAGCAGTTCTTC. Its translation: CASSLQGGSYNEQFF.

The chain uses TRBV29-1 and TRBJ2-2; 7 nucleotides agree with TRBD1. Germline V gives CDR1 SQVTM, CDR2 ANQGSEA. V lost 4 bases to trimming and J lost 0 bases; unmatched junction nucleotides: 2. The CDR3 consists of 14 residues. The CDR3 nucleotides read TGCAGCGTTGGACAGGGCCCGAACACCGGGGAGCTGTTTTTT. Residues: CSVGQGPNTGELFF.

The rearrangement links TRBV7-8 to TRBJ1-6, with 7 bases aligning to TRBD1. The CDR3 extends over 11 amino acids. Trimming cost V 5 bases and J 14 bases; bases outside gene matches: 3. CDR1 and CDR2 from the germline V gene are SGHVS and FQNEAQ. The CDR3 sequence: CASSQGQALHF. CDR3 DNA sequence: TGTGCCAGCAGCCAAGGACAGGCCCTCCACTTT.

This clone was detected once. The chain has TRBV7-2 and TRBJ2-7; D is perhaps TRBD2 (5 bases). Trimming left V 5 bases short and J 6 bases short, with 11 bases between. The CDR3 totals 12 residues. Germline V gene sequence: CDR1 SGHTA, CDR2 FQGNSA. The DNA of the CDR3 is TGTGCCAGCAGCCCCTCTGAGGGCGAGCAGTACTTC. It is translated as CASSPSEGEQYF. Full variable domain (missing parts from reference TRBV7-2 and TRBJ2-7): GAGVSQSPSNKVTEKGKDVELRCDPISGHTALYWYRQSLGQGLEFLIYFQGNSAPDKSGLPSDRFSAERTGGSVSTLTIQRTQQEDSAVYLCASSPSEGEQYFGPGTRLTVT.

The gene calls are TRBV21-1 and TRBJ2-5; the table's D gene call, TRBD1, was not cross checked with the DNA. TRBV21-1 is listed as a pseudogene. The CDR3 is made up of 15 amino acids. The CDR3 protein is CASSLGQGGQETQYF. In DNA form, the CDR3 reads TGTGCCAGCAGTCTTGGACAGGGAGGCCAAGAGACCCAGTACTTC.

DNA for the CDR3: TGTGCCAGCAGCTCGCAATCAGGGGATGGCAAAAACATTCAGTACTTC. It encodes CASSSQSGDGKNIQYF. V and J are TRBV7-9 and TRBJ2-4, with D possibly matching TRBD1 (6 bases). Per germline, CDR1 SEHNR and CDR2 FQNEAQ (reference sequence). V dropped 4 bases and J dropped 3 bases, with 16 bases sitting between them. This CDR3 contains 16 residues.

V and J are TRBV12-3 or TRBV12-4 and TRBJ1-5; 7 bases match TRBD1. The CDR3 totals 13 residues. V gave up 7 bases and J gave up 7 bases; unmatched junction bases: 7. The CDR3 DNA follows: TGTGCCAGCACCAGAGGGGGCGTGCAGCCCCAGCATTTT. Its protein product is CASTRGGVQPQHF.